Listed below are T cell receptor beta chains from one sample, sequenced in a study of blood T cell repertoires in COVID-19. Libraries were prepared by immunoSEQ multiplex PCR; TCRdb keeps only in-frame clonotypes and omits some of them. The table has fewer than 450,000 clones, 90% seen once. The sequenced material came from PBMCs or T cells enriched from blood (not recorded which). These receptors all stem from a man between 18 and 35 years old who had recovered from COVID-19. Both conserved end residues are part of each CDR3. Fields, in order: D gene, clone size, J gene, V gene, CDR3 protein, CDR3 DNA. The D gene is left open where the match is weak. Clone sizes are given selectively: once, few, many, or a class where the clone is expanded.

.,.,TRBJ2-2,TRBV29-1,CSVLRGTGELFF,TGCAGCGTCCTGCGGGGCACCGGGGAGCTGTTTTTT
TRBD1,.,TRBJ1-2,TRBV14,CASSQTGGLGGYTF,TGTGCCAGCAGCCAGACAGGGGGCCTAGGTGGCTACACCTTC
.,.,TRBJ1-3,TRBV28,CASSRGTPGTNTIYF,TGTGCCAGCAGCCGCGGGACCCCGGGCACGAACACCATATATTTT
.,.,TRBJ1-2,TRBV3-1/TRBV3-2,CASSREGGSDGYTF,TGTGCCAGCAGCCGAGAGGGGGGTTCGGATGGCTACACCTTC
TRBD1,.,TRBJ1-5,TRBV2,CASSDGQGYQPQHF,TGTGCCAGCAGTGACGGACAGGGCTATCAGCCCCAGCATTTT
.,.,TRBJ1-2,TRBV11-3,CASSLDFPAEGGDYGYTF,TGTGCCAGCAGCTTAGATTTCCCGGCGGAGGGAGGAGACTATGGCTACACCTTC
.,.,TRBJ1-5,TRBV2,CASSSDGENQPQHF,TGTGCCAGCAGTTCAGACGGGGAAAATCAGCCCCAGCATTTT
TRBD1,.,TRBJ1-3,TRBV13,CASSPGQLTGNTIYF,TGTGCCAGCAGCCCGGGACAGCTTACTGGAAACACCATATATTTT
.,.,TRBJ1-4,TRBV11-2,CASSWSGRGIATNEKLFF,TGTGCCAGCAGCTGGAGCGGCAGAGGGATTGCAACTAATGAAAAACTGTTTTTT
.,.,TRBJ2-3,TRBV30,CAWSEGLTSDTQYF,TGTGCCTGGAGCGAGGGACTGACAAGCGATACGCAGTATTTT
.,.,TRBJ1-4,TRBV5-1,CASRPPGNSNEKLFF,TGCGCCAGCAGACCGCCGGGGAATTCTAATGAAAAACTGTTTTTT
TRBD1,.,TRBJ2-2,TRBV5-1,CASKGATDNTGELFF,TGCGCCAGCAAGGGGGCGACAGATAACACCGGGGAGCTGTTTTTT
.,once,TRBJ1-2,TRBV20-1,CSASPGGYTF,TGCAGTGCTAGCCCCGGGGGCTACACCTTC
TRBD2,once,TRBJ2-7,TRBV13,CASSTSGRAAEQYF,TGTGCCAGCAGCACTAGCGGGAGGGCCGCCGAGCAGTACTTC
TRBD1,.,TRBJ1-4,TRBV6-5,CASLMDRVNEKLFF,TGTGCCAGCCTAATGGACAGGGTTAATGAAAAACTGTTTTTT
TRBD2,.,TRBJ2-5,TRBV28,CASSLGGRETQYF,TGTGCCAGCAGTTTGGGGGGGAGGGAGACCCAGTACTTC
TRBD1,.,TRBJ1-2,TRBV5-1,CASSLDVTGGSGYTF,TGCGCCAGCAGCTTGGATGTGACAGGGGGTAGTGGCTACACCTTC
.,.,TRBJ2-2,TRBV29-1,CSGGTNTGELFF,TGCAGCGGGGGTACGAACACCGGGGAGCTGTTTTTT
.,.,TRBJ1-5,TRBV7-8,CASSLAGTGLWQPQHF,TGTGCCAGCAGCTTAGCGGGCACAGGGCTTTGGCAGCCCCAGCATTTT
TRBD1,.,TRBJ1-1,TRBV5-5,CASSWAGQGNEAFF,TGTGCCAGCAGCTGGGCGGGACAGGGTAATGAAGCTTTCTTT
.,.,TRBJ1-2,TRBV7-8,CASSPVANYGYTF,TGTGCCAGCAGCCCGGTAGCTAACTATGGCTACACCTTC
TRBD1,.,TRBJ1-5,TRBV18,CASSPRDRGAGGNQPQHF,TGTGCCAGCTCACCACGGGACAGGGGGGCGGGCGGCAATCAGCCCCAGCATTTT
.,.,TRBJ2-3,TRBV27,CASSLSGLTDTQYF,TGTGCCAGCAGTTTAAGCGGGCTCACAGATACGCAGTATTTT
TRBD1,.,TRBJ2-5,TRBV12-3/TRBV12-4,CASSPDRAETQYF,TGTGCCAGCAGTCCGGACAGGGCGGAGACCCAGTACTTC
TRBD2,.,TRBJ2-2,TRBV6-5,CASTRLAGTGELFF,TGTGCCAGCACCCGACTAGCGGGAACCGGGGAGCTGTTTTTT
.,.,TRBJ1-2,TRBV2,CAPSSGQTYGYTF,TGTGCCCCCAGCAGCGGGCAGACCTATGGCTACACCTTC
.,.,TRBJ1-2,TRBV10-3,CAISGDTNYGYTF,TGTGCCATCAGTGGAGACACGAACTATGGCTACACCTTC
TRBD1,.,TRBJ1-6,TRBV7-2,CASSVGTGAYSPLHF,TGTGCCAGCAGTGTGGGAACAGGGGCGTATTCACCCCTCCACTTT
TRBD1,.,TRBJ1-5,TRBV5-6,CASSLMGQRGNQPQHF,TGTGCCAGCAGCTTGATGGGACAGAGAGGCAATCAGCCCCAGCATTTT
.,once,TRBJ2-7,TRBV12-3/TRBV12-4,CASRVHYEQYF,TGTGCCAGCAGGGTACACTACGAGCAGTACTTC
TRBD2,.,TRBJ2-3,TRBV4-1,CASSQGPAGTSTDTQYF,TGCGCCAGCAGCCAAGGTCCAGCGGGAACGAGCACAGATACGCAGTATTTT
.,.,TRBJ1-2,TRBV11-3,CASSSPRVGDGYTF,TGTGCCAGCAGCTCCCCGAGGGTTGGGGATGGCTACACCTTC
.,.,TRBJ2-1,TRBV27,CASSRGSYNEQFF,TGTGCCAGCAGTAGGGGCAGCTACAATGAGCAGTTCTTC
.,few,TRBJ1-6,TRBV5-1,CASSPQAPRNSPLHF,TGCGCCAGCAGCCCACAGGCTCCTAGAAATTCACCCCTCCACTTT
.,.,TRBJ1-2,TRBV23-1,CASSHTEDNYGYTF,TGCGCCAGCAGTCATACAGAAGATAACTATGGCTACACCTTC
TRBD1,.,TRBJ2-1,TRBV14,CASSQDVKGTGVHEQFF,TGTGCCAGCAGCCAAGATGTCAAAGGGACAGGGGTTCATGAGCAGTTCTTC
TRBD1,once,TRBJ1-2,TRBV2,CASSEEGTGTLYGYTF,TGTGCCAGCAGTGAAGAAGGGACAGGAACCCTCTATGGCTACACCTTC